This T cell receptor (beta chain) was retrieved from a study of CD8 T cells in Susac syndrome (dated by TCRdb to between 2018 and 2020). Background on the whole study: Of the Susac syndrome patients who were sequenced, under 10 were in clinical remission while about six had clinically active disease. At the time of blood withdrawal, Susac syndrome patients were either therapy-naive, taking corticosteroids (with some also receiving IVIg), or on IVIg alone. Whether CD8+ T cell activation and differentiation in Susac syndrome was antigen driven was tested using repertoire sequencing.

Peripheral blood CD8+ and CD4+ T cells from healthy donors, Susac syndrome patients and multiple sclerosis patients were profiled by high-throughput TCR beta sequencing. The Susac syndrome patients fulfilled recently defined diagnostic criteria for either definite or probable disease. CD8+ TEMRA cells were enriched by FACS, while bulk CD8+ and CD4+ T cells were purified by magnetic negative isolation. Blood was collected in EDTA tubes and processed within 24 hours, with PBMCs isolated through density gradient centrifugation. PBMCs intended for TCR sequencing were cryopreserved in liquid nitrogen and thawed later in a water bath at 37 degrees C. A purity of at least 90% was achieved for sorted or isolated CD4+, CD8+ and CD8+ TEMRA cells. RNA was extracted with the RNeasy kit and 0.5 to 1 ug was reverse transcribed using random hexamers. TCR beta CDR3 regions were amplified with the immunoSEQ multiplex PCR assay covering 54 Vbeta and 13 Jbeta segments. Bias from PCR amplification was corrected by using a synthetic template baseline for primer optimization and for computational correction. Processing in the source paper ran as follows. Reads were annotated to V, D and J genes according to IMGT and were analyzed with immunoSEQ Analyzer, with only productive sequences retained. To calculate clonality, Shannon entropy was normalized by log2 of the number of productive unique sequences and then subtracted from one. For each patient and control, public and private clones were evaluated among the 100 most prevalent clones. A clone was defined as Susac-specific if it was absent from the healthy and MS cohorts, from about 1,100 published viral clones and from other ImmuneACCESS disease sequences. TCRdb itself trimmed the public reads at Q25 with fastp, ran MiXCR and retained productive beta chains. Here each entry gathers all rows of one CDR3 protein and keeps the most common genes and DNA. These V and J calls derive from TCRdb rather than the authors' analysis. For this sample there are around 230,000 distinct CDR3 sequences; about 96% appear just once. About 0.094% of the sample belongs to the ten largest clones.

Results the study describes overall, beyond this receptor: In patients with Susac syndrome, the CD4+ T cell repertoire showed no detectable clonal expansion. The TCR sequencing and HLA analysis was acknowledged to have included a relatively small number of individuals.

With regard to this clonotype: It has no known antigen specificity. No base-level quality is on record; no much larger clone is a single base apart.

The CDR3 runs 12 residues from the cysteine to the phenylalanine. Kept here is only the CDR3 DNA, which spans 36 bases and is read in frame from base 1. V and J are truncated by 5 bases and 3 bases respectively, leaving an intervening sequence of 7 bases. Sequences MDHEN (CDR1) and SYDVKM (CDR2) are obtained from the germline V gene. The rearranged segments are TRBV28 and TRBJ1-2; the D gene assignment is ambiguous. Specimen: CD4+ T cells from PBMCs. The clonotype comes from a human donor with Susac syndrome. The encoded CDR3 is CASSTEYYGYTF. The DNA sequence is given as TGTGCCAGCAGTACGGAATACTATGGCTACACCTTC.